These T cell receptor beta chains were read from a single sample in a study of STAT5B mutations in CD4+ large granular lymphocyte leukemia. The method was immunoSEQ multiplex PCR; TCRdb's version includes in-frame clones alone and lacks a portion of them. The sample has 8,000 to 10,000 clones; roughly nine tenths are singletons. The sample was PBMCs. Source of these receptors: an older woman with CD4+ T-cell large granular lymphocyte leukemia. The CDR3 runs from the conserved cysteine through the conserved F or W. A D gene is named only where the DNA matches it firmly. Where a row states a size, it is once, few, many or the class of an expanded clone; other rows omit it.

J gene | clone size | V gene | D gene | CDR3 protein | CDR3 DNA
TRBJ1-5 | - | TRBV15 | - | CATSKGGSGNQPQHF | TGTGCCACCAGCAAAGGGGGATCAGGCAATCAGCCCCAGCATTTT
TRBJ2-5 | - | TRBV29-1 | - | CSVVVGETQYF | TGCAGCGTTGTGGTGGGAGAGACCCAGTACTTC
TRBJ2-3 | - | TRBV7-2 | - | CASSGERAAYTDTQYF | TGTGCCAGCAGCGGCGAACGGGCAGCGTACACAGATACGCAGTATTTT
TRBJ2-3 | large | TRBV11-3 | - | CASSSHGDTQYF | TGTGCCAGCAGCTCCCACGGGGATACGCAGTATTTT
TRBJ1-2 | few | TRBV4-1 | - | CASSQDLPGAGGYTF | TGCGCCAGCAGCCAAGATCTTCCGGGGGCGGGTGGCTACACCTTC
TRBJ2-7 | once | TRBV15 | - | CATSRGNSYEQYF | TGTGCCACCAGCAGGGGAAACTCCTACGAGCAGTACTTC
TRBJ1-1 | once | TRBV5-1 | - | CASSLSPGNTEAFF | TGCGCCAGCAGCTTGTCGCCCGGGAACACTGAAGCTTTCTTT
TRBJ1-6 | once | TRBV21-1 | - | CAKPRGISPLHF | TGTGCCAAACCTAGGGGGATTTCACCCCTCCACTTT
TRBJ1-5 | - | TRBV19 | - | CASSISPEWATAGGNQPQHF | TGTGCCAGTAGTATATCTCCAGAGTGGGCCACGGCGGGTGGCAATCAGCCCCAGCATTTT
TRBJ1-5 | - | TRBV19 | TRBD1 | CASIRGTGANQPQHF | TGTGCCAGTATAAGGGGGACAGGGGCGAATCAGCCCCAGCATTTT
TRBJ1-2 | - | TRBV20-1 | - | CSAIYMGGYTF | TGCAGTGCCATTTACATGGGTGGCTACACCTTC
TRBJ2-3 | - | TRBV30 | - | CAWTLGSTDTQYF | TGTGCCTGGACCCTAGGTAGTACAGATACGCAGTATTTT
TRBJ1-4 | few | TRBV18 | - | CASSPTGQALFF | TGTGCCAGCTCACCGACCGGCCAGGCACTGTTTTTT
TRBJ1-6 | - | TRBV9 | - | CASSGLGGGASPLHF | TGTGCCAGCAGCGGTCTGGGGGGCGGGGCGTCACCCCTCCACTTT
TRBJ2-3 | - | TRBV7-9 | TRBD1 | CASSRRFGTGADTQYF | TGTGCCAGCAGCCGTCGATTCGGGACAGGGGCAGATACGCAGTATTTT